The next 24 T cell receptor beta chains were all read from a single sample in a study of CD8 T cells in ankylosing spondylitis. Findings and limits, study-wide: One TCR beta motif, made up of roughly eight highly homologous variants, appeared characteristic of ankylosing spondylitis blood.

Their antigens remain unidentified. TCRdb called the 5' RACE reads again in MiXCR, with one record for every CDR3 protein. Of 330,000 or so distinct CDR3 sequences listed, roughly 8% are singletons. The sample was blood, either unsorted or a sorted T cell fraction (not recorded which). The receptors here all came from a male donor with ankylosing spondylitis.

This clonotype came up a few times. This chain links TRBV6-1 with TRBJ2-2; D remains ambiguous. The germline V gene encodes CDR1 MNHNS and CDR2 SASEGT. The CDR3 spans 14 residues. Trimming took off 7 bases at V and 4 bases at J, with 13 bases between the two ends. The CDR3 protein is CASKVLSSTGELFF. DNA for the CDR3: TGTGCCAGCAAGGTCCTTTCTTCCACCGGGGAGCTGTTTTTT.

This clonotype was detected only a few times. The chain couples TRBV5-1 to TRBJ2-1, with a tentative D call TRBD1 (5 bases). The length of the CDR3 is 14 residues. V dropped 0 bases and J dropped 8 bases, with 12 bases sitting between them. Germline V lookup: CDR1 SGHRS, CDR2 YFSETQ. CDR3 bases: TGCGCCAGCAGCTTGGCGCCCAGGGTCCATGAGCAGTTCTTC. Amino acids: CASSLAPRVHEQFF.

The rearrangement uses TRBV5-1 and TRBJ1-6; D might be TRBD1 (5 bases). The germline V and J ends were trimmed by 0 bases and 7 bases, with 11 bases remaining between them. Per germline, CDR1 SGHRS and CDR2 YFSETQ. The CDR3 is made up of 15 amino acids. CDR3 loop: CASSLGPGRNSPLHF. DNA of the CDR3: TGCGCCAGCAGCTTGGGGCCAGGGAGGAATTCACCCCTCCACTTT.

This chain joins TRBV25-1 and TRBJ2-5; TRBD2 matches at 8 bases. The CDR3 totals 18 residues. V was pared by 2 bases and J by 0 bases, with 11 bases of the junction left unmatched. Germline V gives CDR1 MGHDK, CDR2 SYGVNS. CDR3 in DNA: TGTGCCAGCAGTGAACGGGAGGGCTGGGACTTTAACCAAGAGACCCAGTACTTC. Translation: CASSEREGWDFNQETQYF.

This chain links TRBV27 with TRBJ2-1, with D maybe TRBD2 (6 bases). Trimming removed 2 bases at V and 4 bases at J, with 12 bases between. The germline V gene encodes CDR1 MNHEY and CDR2 SMNVEV (reference sequence). This CDR3 spans 15 amino acids. The CDR3 is CASSLGTPDYNEQFF. CDR3 nucleotides: TGTGCCAGCAGTTTAGGGACTCCGGATTACAATGAGCAGTTCTTC.

This clonotype was counted many times. CDR3 sequence (DNA): TGTGCCAGCAGCTGGGACACATACACAGATACGCAGTATTTT. Its translation is CASSWDTYTDTQYF. V and J are TRBV7-3 and TRBJ2-3, with a tentative D call TRBD1 (6 bases). The V gene's germline CDR1 is SGHTA and CDR2 FQGTGA. Trimming pared 4 bases from V and 2 bases from J, leaving 10 bases between. The CDR3 is 14 residues long.

This clonotype was recorded a few times. This chain connects TRBV11-1 to TRBJ2-1, with TRBD2 as a possible D gene (6 bases). V was cut by 5 bases and J by 6 bases, with 26 bases left in between. The CDR3 contains 18 residues. Germline V lookup: CDR1 SGHAT, CDR2 FQDESV (reference sequence). The CDR3 region has the DNA TGTGCCAGCAGCGCCGGTGGTTGGGGCGCGGGGCGCGTCAATGAGCAGTTCTTC. This translates into CASSAGGWGAGRVNEQFF. The variable domain in full, with the rest retrieved from reference TRBV11-1 and TRBJ2-1, is EAEVAQSPRYKITEKSQAVAFWCDPISGHATLYWYRQILGQGPELLVQFQDESVVDDSQLPKDRFSAERLKGVDSTLKIQPAELGDSAMYLCASSAGGWGAGRVNEQFFGPGTRLTVL.

This clonotype was found many times. The chain couples TRBV12-3 or TRBV12-4 to TRBJ2-1; 14 bases match TRBD2. The V and J ends lost 7 bases and 4 bases, in that order; junction bases with no gene match: 12. The CDR3 contains 18 residues. Written as DNA, the CDR3 is TGTGCCAGCACCCGACTAGCGGGAGGGCCCTCGTCGTACAATGAGCAGTTCTTC. It yields the protein CASTRLAGGPSSYNEQFF.

This clonotype came up many times. The rearrangement uses TRBV27 and TRBJ2-7; D is perhaps TRBD1 (5 bases). The CDR3 loop spans 14 amino acids. The V and J ends lost 5 bases and 7 bases respectively, with 18 bases between them. The germline V gene has CDR1 MNHEY and CDR2 SMNVEV (reference sequence). CDR3: CASSPLQVPGEQYF. The DNA of the CDR3 is TGTGCCAGCAGTCCCCTACAGGTCCCCGGTGAGCAGTACTTC.

This clonotype was counted a few times. The V and J genes are TRBV7-9 and TRBJ2-1; TRBD2 might be the D (5 bases). Germline V gene sequence: CDR1 SEHNR, CDR2 FQNEAQ (reference sequence). The length of the CDR3 is 16 residues. Trimming cost V 5 bases and J 1 base, with 15 bases left between them. The CDR3 loop reads CASSPAGGPSYNEQFF. CDR3 nucleotide sequence: TGTGCCAGCAGCCCAGCCGGAGGACCTTCCTACAATGAGCAGTTCTTC. Complete variable domain (other parts from reference TRBV7-9 and TRBJ2-1): DTGVSQNPRHKITKRGQNVTFRCDPISEHNRLYWYRQTLGQGPEFLTYFQNEAQLEKSRLLSDRFSAERPKGSFSTLEIQRTEQGDSAMYLCASSPAGGPSYNEQFFGPGTRLTVL.

J is TRBJ2-1 and V is TRBV9, with D possibly matching TRBD2 (6 bases). The CDR3 runs to 16 residues. V shed 0 bases and J shed 4 bases, with 14 bases lying between them. Germline assignment: CDR1 SGDLS and CDR2 YYNGEE. The CDR3 bases are TGTGCCAGCAGCGTAGGAGCGGGCACCGAATACAATGAGCAGTTCTTC. Residues: CASSVGAGTEYNEQFF.

This clonotype was seen a few times. The chain links TRBV15 to TRBJ2-1; 12 bases are a match to TRBD2. This CDR3 region has 16 residues. With V trimmed by 2 bases and J by 4 bases, 3 bases remained unmatched. CDR1 is LNHNV, CDR2 YYDKDF, per germline (reference sequence). The CDR3 loop is CATSRPTSGSYNEQFF. The CDR3 DNA is TGTGCCACCAGCAGACCGACTAGCGGGAGTTACAATGAGCAGTTCTTC. The variable domain in full, with the rest retrieved from reference TRBV15 and TRBJ2-1, is DAMVIQNPRYQVTQFGKPVTLSCSQTLNHNVMYWYQQKSSQAPKLLFHYYDKDFNNEADTPDNFQSRRPNTSFCFLDIRSPGLGDTAMYLCATSRPTSGSYNEQFFGPGTRLTVL.

J is TRBJ1-1 and V is TRBV4-1; tentative D call: TRBD1 (5 bases). The V gene lost 0 bases and the J gene lost 3 bases, with 11 bases spanning the gap. Germline V lookup: CDR1 MGHRA, CDR2 YSYEKL. This CDR3 has 15 amino acids. Written as DNA, the CDR3 is TGCGCCAGCAGCCAAGAATCCAGGGTAGACACTGAAGCTTTCTTT. Protein: CASSQESRVDTEAFF.

This clonotype appeared a few times. The rearrangement joins TRBV5-6 to TRBJ2-7; maybe TRBD1 (5 bases). Germline-derived CDR1 and CDR2 are SGHDT and YYEEEE. This CDR3 spans 13 amino acids. With 0 bases removed from V and 5 bases from J, the gap between germline ends came to 9 bases. The CDR3 region has the DNA TGTGCCAGCAGCTTGGCAGGGATCGACGAGCAGTACTTC. Translated, it gives CASSLAGIDEQYF.

The chain employs TRBV4-2 and TRBJ2-7, with TRBD2 matching over 7 bases. The CDR3 runs to 15 residues. The germline V gene encodes CDR1 LGHNA and CDR2 YNFKEQ. V trimming: 3 bases; J trimming: 4 bases; junction bases outside the gene matches: 9. CDR3 nucleotide sequence: TGTGCCAGCAGCCAGGGTTCGAGCGGGAATTACGAGCAGTACTTC. Its protein product is CASSQGSSGNYEQYF.

This clonotype was detected many times. The chain links TRBV10-3 to TRBJ2-1, with 7 positions matching TRBD2. Looked up from germline, CDR1 is ENHRY and CDR2 is SYGVKD. There are 16 residues in the CDR3. V dropped 5 bases and J dropped 5; count of bases not matched to a gene: 12. CDR3 bases: TGTGCCATCAGTCCTGGACTTGCCGGGACTAACAATGAGCAGTTCTTC. Translated: CAISPGLAGTNNEQFF.

This clonotype has just a few counts. The chain is built from TRBV7-2 and TRBJ2-3; tentative D call: TRBD1 (6 bases). The germline V gene encodes CDR1 SGHTA and CDR2 FQGNSA. The CDR3 consists of 13 residues. V was clipped by 4 bases and J by 5 bases, with 10 bases between them. In DNA, the CDR3 is TGTGCCAGCAGCTATAAACAGGGAGATACGCAGTATTTT. Translated, it gives CASSYKQGDTQYF.

This clonotype has more than one count but fewer than ten. This chain joins TRBV29-1 and TRBJ2-1, with a possible D match to TRBD1 (6 bases). Germline loops: CDR1 SQVTM, CDR2 ANQGSEA. The germline V and J ends were trimmed by 1 base and 9 bases, with 7 bases remaining between them. CDR3 size: 11 residues. The CDR3 reads CSVEGDTEQFF. The DNA of the CDR3 is TGCAGCGTTGAAGGGGACACTGAGCAGTTCTTC.

The V gene is TRBV12-3 or TRBV12-4, the J gene TRBJ2-1; D gene ambiguous. This CDR3 has 10 amino acids. Deletions cut 6 bases from V and 13 bases from J, with 10 bases between. CDR3 nucleotide sequence: TGTGCCAGCAGCGACGGGCTCCAGTTCTTC. Encoded protein: CASSDGLQFF.

This clonotype came up a few times. V usage is TRBV6-1 and J usage is TRBJ2-2; D may be TRBD2 (6 bases). This CDR3 is built from 14 residues. Germline V lookup: CDR1 MNHNS, CDR2 SASEGT. Trimming stripped 10 bases from V and 3 bases from J, with 15 bases between. For the CDR3, the DNA is TGTGCCACCTCGGGACTCCGGGACACCGGGGAGCTGTTTTTT. Translation: CATSGLRDTGELFF.

This clonotype was recorded a few times. V gene TRBV20-1 combines with J gene TRBJ2-7, with 8 nucleotides matching TRBD1. Looked up from germline, CDR1 is DFQATT and CDR2 is SNEGSKA (reference sequence). J gave up 2 bases and V 6 bases, and 9 bases lay outside the gene matches. The CDR3 extends over 14 amino acids. The CDR3 region has the DNA TGCAGTGCCGAAGGACAGGGATATACCTACGAGCAGTACTTC. The encoded protein is CSAEGQGYTYEQYF.

The CDR3 DNA is TGTGCCAGCAGCTTGGTTACTTTGGGGTATACGCAGTATTTT. Protein product: CASSLVTLGYTQYF. V gene TRBV7-2 combines with J gene TRBJ2-3; D remains ambiguous. The V gene's germline CDR1 is SGHTA and CDR2 FQGNSA. Trimming pared 3 bases from V and 7 bases from J, leaving 14 bases between. The CDR3 extends over 14 amino acids.

The genes are TRBV28 and TRBJ2-7; D uncertain. This CDR3 has 14 amino acids. V was shortened by 3 bases and J by 2 bases, with 11 bases between the two germline ends. The germline V gene has CDR1 MDHEN and CDR2 SYDVKM. Here the CDR3 reads CASSFEDDPYEQYF. In DNA form, the CDR3 reads TGTGCCAGCAGTTTCGAGGACGATCCCTACGAGCAGTACTTC.

J is TRBJ1-1 and V is TRBV15; TRBD1 matches at 7 bases. The trim removed 1 base at V and 3 bases at J, leaving 2 bases unmatched. The V gene's germline CDR1 is LNHNV and CDR2 YYDKDF (reference sequence). This CDR3 is built from 14 residues. The CDR3 region is CATSRGGTDTEAFF. The CDR3 DNA is TGTGCCACCAGCAGAGGTGGGACAGACACTGAAGCTTTCTTT.